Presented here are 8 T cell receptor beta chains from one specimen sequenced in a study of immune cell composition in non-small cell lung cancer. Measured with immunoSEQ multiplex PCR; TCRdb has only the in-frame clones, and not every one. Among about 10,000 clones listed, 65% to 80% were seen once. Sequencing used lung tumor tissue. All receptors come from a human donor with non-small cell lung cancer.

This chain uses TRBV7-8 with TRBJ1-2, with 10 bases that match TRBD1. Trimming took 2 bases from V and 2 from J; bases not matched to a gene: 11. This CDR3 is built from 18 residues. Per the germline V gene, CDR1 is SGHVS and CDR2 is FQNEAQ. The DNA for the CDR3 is TGTGCCAGCAGCTTATCCCTGGGACAGGGGTCGAGAAACTATGGCTACACCTTC. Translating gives CASSLSLGQGSRNYGYTF. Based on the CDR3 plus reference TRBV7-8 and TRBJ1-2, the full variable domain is GAGVSQSPRYKVAKRGQDVALRCDPISGHVSLFWYQQALGQGPEFLTYFQNEAQLDKSGLPSDRFFAERPEGSVSTLKIQRTQQEDSAVYLCASSLSLGQGSRNYGYTFGSGTRLTVV.

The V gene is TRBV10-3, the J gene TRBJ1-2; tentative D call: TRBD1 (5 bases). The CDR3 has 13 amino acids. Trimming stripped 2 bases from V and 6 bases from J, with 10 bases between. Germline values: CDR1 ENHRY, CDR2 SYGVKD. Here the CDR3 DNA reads TGTGCCATCAGTGAGAGCAGGGAGAATGGCTACACCTTC. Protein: CAISESRENGYTF.

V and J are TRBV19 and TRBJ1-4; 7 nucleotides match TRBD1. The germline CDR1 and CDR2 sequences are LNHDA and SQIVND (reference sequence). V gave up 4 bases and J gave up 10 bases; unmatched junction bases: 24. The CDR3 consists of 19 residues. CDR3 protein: CASSTSRQIIKGASGKLFF. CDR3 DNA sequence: TGTGCCAGTAGTACCTCCCGACAGATTATCAAGGGGGCATCGGGAAAACTGTTTTTT.

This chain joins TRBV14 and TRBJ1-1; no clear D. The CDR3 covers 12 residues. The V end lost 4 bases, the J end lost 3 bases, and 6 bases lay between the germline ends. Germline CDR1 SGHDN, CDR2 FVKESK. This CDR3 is CASSPLDTEAFF. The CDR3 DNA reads TGTGCCAGCAGCCCACTAGACACTGAAGCTTTCTTT.

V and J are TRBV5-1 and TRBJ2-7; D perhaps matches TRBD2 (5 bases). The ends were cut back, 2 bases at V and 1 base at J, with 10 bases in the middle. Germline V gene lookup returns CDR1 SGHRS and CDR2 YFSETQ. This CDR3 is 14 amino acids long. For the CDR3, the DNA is TGCGCCAGCAGCTTTTCCGGGGATTCCTACGAGCAGTACTTC. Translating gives CASSFSGDSYEQYF.

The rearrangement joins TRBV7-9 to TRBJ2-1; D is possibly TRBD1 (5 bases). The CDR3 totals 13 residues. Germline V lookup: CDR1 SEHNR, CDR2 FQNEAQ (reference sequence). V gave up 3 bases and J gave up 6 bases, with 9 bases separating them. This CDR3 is CASSLTESNEQFF. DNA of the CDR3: TGTGCCAGCAGCTTGACAGAGTCCAATGAGCAGTTCTTC. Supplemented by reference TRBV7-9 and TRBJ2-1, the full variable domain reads DTGVSQNPRHKITKRGQNVTFRCDPISEHNRLYWYRQTLGQGPEFLTYFQNEAQLEKSRLLSDRFSAERPKGSFSTLEIQRTEQGDSAMYLCASSLTESNEQFFGPGTRLTVL.

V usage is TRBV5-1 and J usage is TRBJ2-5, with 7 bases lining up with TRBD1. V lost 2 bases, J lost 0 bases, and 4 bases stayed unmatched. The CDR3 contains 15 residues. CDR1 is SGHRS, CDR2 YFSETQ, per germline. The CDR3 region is CASSLHRGYQETQYF. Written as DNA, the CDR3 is TGCGCCAGCAGCTTACACAGGGGTTACCAAGAGACCCAGTACTTC. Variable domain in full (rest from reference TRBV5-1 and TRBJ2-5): KAGVTQTPRYLIKTRGQQVTLSCSPISGHRSVSWYQQTPGQGLQFLFEYFSETQRNKGNFPGRFSGRQFSNSRSEMNVSTLELGDSALYLCASSLHRGYQETQYFGPGTRLLVL.

The CDR3: CASSQHRGLNEKLFF. Written as DNA, the CDR3 is TGCGCCAGCAGCCAACACCGAGGGCTTAATGAAAAACTGTTTTTT. The chain employs TRBV4-3 and TRBJ1-4, with no clear D. The CDR3 sequence is 15 residues long. V shed 2 bases and J shed 4 bases, with 11 bases lying between them. Germline CDR1 is LGHNA and CDR2 is YSLEER.